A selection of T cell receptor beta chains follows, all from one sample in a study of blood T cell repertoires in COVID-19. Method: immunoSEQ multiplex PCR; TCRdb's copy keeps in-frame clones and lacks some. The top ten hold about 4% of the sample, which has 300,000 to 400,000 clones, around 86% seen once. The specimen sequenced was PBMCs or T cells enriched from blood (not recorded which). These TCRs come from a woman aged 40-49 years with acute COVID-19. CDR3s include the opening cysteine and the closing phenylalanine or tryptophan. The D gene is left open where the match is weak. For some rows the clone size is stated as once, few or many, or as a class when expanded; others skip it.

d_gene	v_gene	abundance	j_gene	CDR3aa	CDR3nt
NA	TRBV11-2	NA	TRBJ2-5	CASSSPEGSGQETQYF	TGTGCCAGCAGCTCCCCGGAGGGTAGCGGACAAGAGACCCAGTACTTC
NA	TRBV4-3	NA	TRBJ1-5	CASSQDGGNSNQPQHF	TGCGCCAGCAGCCAAGATGGAGGTAATAGCAATCAGCCCCAGCATTTT
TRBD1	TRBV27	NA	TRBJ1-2	CASSPRDRIYGYTF	TGTGCCAGCAGTCCAAGGGACAGAATCTATGGCTACACCTTC
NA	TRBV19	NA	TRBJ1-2	CASSAREGGYGYTF	TGTGCCAGTAGTGCAAGGGAAGGGGGCTATGGCTACACCTTC
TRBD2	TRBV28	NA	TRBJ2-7	CASRGPLGGSYEQYF	TGTGCCAGCAGGGGACCTTTGGGAGGGAGCTACGAGCAGTACTTC
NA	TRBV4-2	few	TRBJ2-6	CASSQDRGSGANVLTF	TGTGCCAGCAGCCAAGATCGGGGCTCTGGGGCCAACGTCCTGACTTTC
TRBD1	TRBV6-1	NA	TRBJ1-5	CASSEPYRGLQPQHF	TGTGCCAGCAGTGAACCTTACAGGGGCCTTCAGCCCCAGCATTTT
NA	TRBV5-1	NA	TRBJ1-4	CASAGFDEKLFF	TGCGCCAGCGCAGGTTTTGATGAAAAACTGTTTTTT
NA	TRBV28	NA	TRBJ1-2	CASSLGGAWYGYTF	TGTGCCAGCAGTTTAGGTGGGGCTTGGTATGGCTACACCTTC
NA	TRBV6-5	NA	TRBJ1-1	CASKPRQNTEAFF	TGTGCCAGCAAGCCAAGACAAAACACTGAAGCTTTCTTT
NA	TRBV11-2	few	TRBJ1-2	CASSLERNRGYTF	TGTGCCAGCAGCTTAGAGAGAAACCGCGGCTACACCTTC
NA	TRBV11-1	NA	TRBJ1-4	CASRRGNNPAEKLFF	TGTGCCAGCAGGCGGGGAAATAATCCAGCCGAAAAACTGTTTTTT
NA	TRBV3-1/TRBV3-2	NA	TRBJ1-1	CASSQDVGRAIVEAFF	TGTGCCAGCAGCCAAGATGTTGGCAGGGCAATCGTTGAAGCTTTCTTT
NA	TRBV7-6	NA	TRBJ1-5	CASSLDGGRNQPQHF	TGTGCCAGCAGCTTAGATGGAGGACGCAATCAGCCCCAGCATTTT
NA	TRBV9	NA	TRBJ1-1	CASSVDQGRHTEAFF	TGTGCCAGCAGCGTAGACCAGGGGCGTCATACTGAAGCTTTCTTT
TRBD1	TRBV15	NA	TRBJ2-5	CATSRGPTGKSKETQYF	TGTGCCACCAGCAGAGGACCGACAGGGAAATCCAAAGAGACCCAGTACTTC
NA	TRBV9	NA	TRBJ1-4	CASSVGGGEKLFF	TGTGCCAGCAGCGTAGGAGGAGGTGAAAAACTGTTTTTT
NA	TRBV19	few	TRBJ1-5	CASSPQTGNQPQHF	TGTGCCAGTAGCCCACAGACGGGCAATCAGCCCCAGCATTTT
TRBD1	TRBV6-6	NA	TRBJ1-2	CASSSTVGTAFGYTF	TGTGCCAGCAGTTCCACCGTAGGGACAGCGTTTGGCTACACCTTC
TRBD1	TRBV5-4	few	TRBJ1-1	CASSFRTGTNTEAFF	TGTGCCAGCAGCTTCCGGACAGGGACGAACACTGAAGCTTTCTTT
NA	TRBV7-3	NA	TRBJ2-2	CASSQRVTGELFF	TGTGCCAGCAGCCAGCGGGTAACCGGGGAGCTGTTTTTT
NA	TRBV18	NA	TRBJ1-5	CASSPIRQGQNNVQPQHF	TGTGCCAGCTCACCAATCAGGCAGGGCCAGAACAATGTTCAGCCCCAGCATTTT
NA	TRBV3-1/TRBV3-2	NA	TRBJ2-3	CASSQRLGWSVDTQYF	TGTGCCAGCAGCCAGAGACTAGGTTGGTCAGTGGATACGCAGTATTTT
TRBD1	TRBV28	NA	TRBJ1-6	CASSLVSGTGSSPLHF	TGTGCCAGCAGTTTAGTCTCCGGGACAGGGTCCTCACCCCTCCACTTT
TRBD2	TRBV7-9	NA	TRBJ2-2	CASRPSGGKAGELFF	TGTGCCAGTCGCCCTTCGGGGGGGAAGGCCGGGGAGCTGTTTTTT
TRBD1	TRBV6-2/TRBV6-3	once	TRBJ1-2	CASSPNRRTGPINYGYTF	TGTGCCAGCAGCCCCAACCGGCGGACAGGGCCAATTAACTATGGCTACACCTTC
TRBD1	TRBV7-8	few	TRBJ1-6	CASSLEQGGSPLHF	TGTGCCAGCAGCTTAGAACAGGGGGGTTCACCCCTCCACTTT
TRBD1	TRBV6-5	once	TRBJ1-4	CASSYDRAREKLFF	TGTGCCAGCAGTTACGACAGGGCCCGTGAAAAACTGTTTTTT
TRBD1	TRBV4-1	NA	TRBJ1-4	CASSQTDRRSEKLFF	TGCGCCAGCAGCCAAACGGACAGGAGGAGTGAAAAACTGTTTTTT
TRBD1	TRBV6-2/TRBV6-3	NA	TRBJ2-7	CASSYHRDSEQYF	TGTGCCAGCAGTTACCACCGGGACAGTGAGCAGTACTTC
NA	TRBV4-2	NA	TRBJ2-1	CASSRGSGDSYNEQFF	TGTGCCAGCAGCCGAGGAAGCGGAGACTCCTACAATGAGCAGTTCTTC
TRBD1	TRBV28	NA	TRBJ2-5	CASSRDRVQETQYF	TGTGCCAGCAGTCGGGACAGAGTTCAAGAGACCCAGTACTTC
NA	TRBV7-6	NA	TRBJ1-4	CASSENNEKLFF	TGTGCCAGCAGCGAGAATAATGAAAAACTGTTTTTT
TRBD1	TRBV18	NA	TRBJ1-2	CASSPESRGLGGYTF	TGTGCCAGCTCACCGGAATCGAGGGGGCTGGGGGGCTACACCTTC
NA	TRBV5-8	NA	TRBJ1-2	CASSLALWQRGYTF	TGTGCCAGCAGCTTGGCCCTGTGGCAGAGGGGCTACACCTTC
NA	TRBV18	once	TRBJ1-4	CASSTGGVTNEKLFF	TGTGCCAGCTCAACGGGGGGAGTAACTAATGAAAAACTGTTTTTT
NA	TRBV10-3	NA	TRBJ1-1	CAISADDSLNTEAFF	TGTGCCATCAGTGCGGATGACAGTTTGAACACTGAAGCTTTCTTT
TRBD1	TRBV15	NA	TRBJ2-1	CATSRPLTGAGEQFF	TGTGCCACCAGCAGACCGCTGACAGGGGCGGGCGAGCAGTTCTTC
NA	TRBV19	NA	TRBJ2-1	CASSPNSGVVGYNEQFF	TGTGCCAGTAGTCCAAACTCAGGGGTGGTTGGCTACAATGAGCAGTTCTTC